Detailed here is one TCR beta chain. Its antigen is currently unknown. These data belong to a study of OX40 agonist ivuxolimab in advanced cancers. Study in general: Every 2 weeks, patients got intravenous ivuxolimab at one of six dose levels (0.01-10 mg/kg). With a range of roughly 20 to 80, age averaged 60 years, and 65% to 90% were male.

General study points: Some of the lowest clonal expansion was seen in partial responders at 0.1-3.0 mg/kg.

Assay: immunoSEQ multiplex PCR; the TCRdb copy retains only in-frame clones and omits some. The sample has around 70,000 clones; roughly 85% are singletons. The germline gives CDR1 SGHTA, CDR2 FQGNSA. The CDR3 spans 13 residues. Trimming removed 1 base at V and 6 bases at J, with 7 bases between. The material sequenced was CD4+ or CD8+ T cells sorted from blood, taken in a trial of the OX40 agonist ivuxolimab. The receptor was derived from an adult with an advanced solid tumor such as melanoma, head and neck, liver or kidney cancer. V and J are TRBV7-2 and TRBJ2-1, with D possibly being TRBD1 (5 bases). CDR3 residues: CASSLGQLNEQFF. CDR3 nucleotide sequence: TGTGCCAGCAGCTTAGGACAGCTCAATGAGCAGTTCTTC.